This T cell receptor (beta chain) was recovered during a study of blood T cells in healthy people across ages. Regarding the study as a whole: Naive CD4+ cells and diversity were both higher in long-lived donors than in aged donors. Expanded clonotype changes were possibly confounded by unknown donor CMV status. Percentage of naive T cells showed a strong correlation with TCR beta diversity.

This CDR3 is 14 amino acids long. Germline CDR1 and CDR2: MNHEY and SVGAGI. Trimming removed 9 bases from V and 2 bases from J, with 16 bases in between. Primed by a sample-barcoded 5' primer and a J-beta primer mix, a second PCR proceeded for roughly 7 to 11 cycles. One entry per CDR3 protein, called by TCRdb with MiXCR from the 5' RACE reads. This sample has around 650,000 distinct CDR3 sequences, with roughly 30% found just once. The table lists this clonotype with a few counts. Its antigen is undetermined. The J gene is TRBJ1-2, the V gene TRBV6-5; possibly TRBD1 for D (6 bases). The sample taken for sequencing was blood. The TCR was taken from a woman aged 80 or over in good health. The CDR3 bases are TGTGCCAGTAGACCGCCAGGGGCCAACTATGGCTACACCTTC. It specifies CASRPPGANYGYTF.